Listed below are T cell receptor beta chains from one sample, sequenced in a study of response to subunit inactivated influenza vaccine. MiXCR, applied by TCRdb to the RT-PCR reads, yields one record per CDR3 protein. This sample has approximately 480,000 distinct CDR3 sequences; 11% occur once, and the top ten carry 10% to 15%. The sample in question was PBMCs from blood, obtained about 40 days after vaccination. The source of these receptors is a man aged 50-60 years who received an inactivated influenza vaccine. Both conserved end residues are part of each CDR3. D genes are given only for firm matches. Size is stated for part of the rows, as once, few or many counts, or as a class when the clone is expanded.

v_gene	j_gene	d_gene	abundance	CDR3nt	CDR3aa
TRBV10-3	TRBJ2-2	TRBD1	many	TGTGCCATCAGTGCGGGACAGGGATTGAACGGGGAGCTGTTTTTT	CAISAGQGLNGELFF
TRBV7-2	TRBJ2-3	.	few	TGTGCCAGCACATGGACCCCATCAGATACGCAGTATTTT	CASTWTPSDTQYF
TRBV7-2	TRBJ2-5	.	many	TGTGCCAGCAGCTTTGGGGGGAGCCTCCATTCCCAAGAGACCCAGTACTTC	CASSFGGSLHSQETQYF
TRBV4-3	TRBJ2-1	TRBD2	.	TGCGCCAGCAGCCAAGGACCTTTGCGGGGGAATGAGCAGTTCTTC	CASSQGPLRGNEQFF
TRBV29-1	TRBJ1-2	.	.	TGCAGCGGTAAAACAGGGTTAGGCTACACCTTC	CSGKTGLGYTF
TRBV30	TRBJ2-7	.	.	TGTGCCTGGACCCCGTTCGAGCGGGCGGGTTACGAGCAGTACTTC	CAWTPFERAGYEQYF
TRBV4-2	TRBJ2-1	.	many	TGTGCCAGCAGCCAAGACAGGTCGTTTGAGTACAATGAGCAGTTCTTC	CASSQDRSFEYNEQFF
TRBV10-3	TRBJ2-7	.	many	TGTGCCATCAGTGATGGCAGCTCCTACGAGCAGTACTTC	CAISDGSSYEQYF
TRBV29-1	TRBJ2-5	.	few	TGCAGCGTTGGGGGTACAGCCTACCAAGAGACCCAGTACTTC	CSVGGTAYQETQYF
TRBV11-3	TRBJ2-1	TRBD2	.	TGTGCCAGCAGCTTAGATAGCGGGAGGTCCAATGAGCAGTTCTTC	CASSLDSGRSNEQFF
TRBV20-1	TRBJ2-3	.	few	TGCAGTGCTAGCCCGGGAGATACGCAGTATTTT	CSASPGDTQYF
TRBV5-1	TRBJ2-2	.	few	TGCGCCAGTAGCAAAGGACAGTACACCGGGGAGCTGTTTTTT	CASSKGQYTGELFF
TRBV2	TRBJ2-3	TRBD1	.	TGTGCCAGCAGTGATTGGGGGTCGACAGGGTCGAGCACAGATACGCAGTATTTT	CASSDWGSTGSSTDTQYF
TRBV12-3/TRBV12-4	TRBJ2-2	.	many	TGTGCCTCAACTAGGAGGGAATCTACCGGGGAGCTGTTTTTT	CASTRRESTGELFF
TRBV28	TRBJ2-6	TRBD2	.	TGTGCCAGCAGGGGGACTAGCGGCTCTGGGGCCAACGTCCTGACTTTC	CASRGTSGSGANVLTF
TRBV2	TRBJ1-1	.	.	TGTGCCAGCAGGGGGACACTCATGAACACTGAAGCTTTCTTT	CASRGTLMNTEAFF
TRBV5-1	TRBJ2-1	.	.	TGCGCCAGCAGCTTGGGAGGGACTTCCCAAACCCCTTCCTACAATGAGCAGTTCTTC	CASSLGGTSQTPSYNEQFF
TRBV21-1	TRBJ1-2	.	.	TGTGCCAGCAACGGCTACACCTTC	CASNGYTF
TRBV7-9	TRBJ2-5	.	few	TGTGCCAGCAGCTTAATCGAAGTGGAGACCCAGTACTTC	CASSLIEVETQYF